Given below is one T cell receptor beta chain in context. Antigen: not known. Participants living with HIV all received treatment in the United States. Survey level was the resolution at which the v3.0 immunoSEQ assay ran. In sequencing, roughly 40,000-50,000 T-cell genomes per sample were targeted. Only in-frame clones appear in the TCRdb table, and some are missing; sequencing was by immunoSEQ multiplex PCR. Here the sample spans about 25,000 clones, 80% to 90% being singletons. Germline V gene sequence: CDR1 KGHSH, CDR2 LQKENI. The CDR3 sequence is 15 residues long. The V segment lost 0 bases and the J segment 5 bases; nucleotides outside the gene matches: 4. The data were taken from a study of long-term antiretroviral therapy in people with HIV. Whole-study findings and limits: CDR3 length ranges were narrower in HIV repertoires than in controls. The blood, collected between the mid-2000s and the late 2010s, was possibly taken under older ART regimens.

This specimen consisted of unsorted PBMCs, obtained 1.2 years after starting antiretroviral therapy. This receptor was taken from a man between 50 and 59 years old with HIV. The rearrangement joins TRBV18 to TRBJ2-7; 10 bases fit TRBD2. This CDR3 reads CASSPPSGGANEQYF. CDR3 DNA sequence: TGTGCCAGCTCACCACCCAGCGGGGGGGCTAACGAGCAGTACTTC.